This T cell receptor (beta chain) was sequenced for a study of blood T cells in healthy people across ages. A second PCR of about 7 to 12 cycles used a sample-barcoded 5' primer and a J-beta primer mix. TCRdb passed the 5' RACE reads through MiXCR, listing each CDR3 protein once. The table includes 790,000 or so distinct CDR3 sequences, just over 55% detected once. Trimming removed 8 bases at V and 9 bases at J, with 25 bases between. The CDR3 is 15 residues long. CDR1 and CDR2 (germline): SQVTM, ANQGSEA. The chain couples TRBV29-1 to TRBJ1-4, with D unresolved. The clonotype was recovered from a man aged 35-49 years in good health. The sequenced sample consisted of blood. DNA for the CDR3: TGCAGCTCACAACCCTTGACGGGAAGAAACAAAAAACTGTTTTTT. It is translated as CSSQPLTGRNKKLFF.